This T cell receptor beta chain emerged from a study of blood T cell repertoires in COVID-19. TCRdb's table, derived via immunoSEQ multiplex PCR, lists solely in-frame clones and lacks some. The sample has 300,000 or so clones, 89% seen once. The TCR was taken from a man between 18 and 35 years old who had recovered from COVID-19. The sample comprised peripheral blood.

The CDR3 is CASSQVTGGNSPLHF. DNA of the CDR3: TGTGCCAGCAGCCAAGTTACAGGGGGTAATTCACCCCTCCACTTT. This rearrangement joins TRBV14 to TRBJ1-6; 8 bases fit TRBD1. J gave up 6 bases and V 1 base, and 2 bases lay outside the gene matches. The germline gives CDR1 SGHDN, CDR2 FVKESK. The CDR3 is made up of 15 amino acids.